The 2 T cell receptor beta chains reported below all come from one sample, sequenced in a study of cytomegalovirus exposure and HLA in healthy donors (dated by TCRdb to about 2017). The method was the immunoSEQ multiplex PCR assay. For the multiplex PCR, a mixture combining 60 forward primers for TCR Vbeta segments and 13 reverse primers for TCR Jbeta segments was used. TCRdb took this table from immuneACCESS and kept in-frame rearrangements with V and J called. Such tables lack part of the clones; where checked against another copy, unresolved V genes explain under half of the gap, and the rest is unexplained. The sample contains 180,000 or so clones, about 75% of them found a single time. The top ten clones comprise 7.7% of the sample. Specimen: PBMCs. The receptors come from a middle-aged woman in good health and CMV-seropositive.

The chain carries TRBV13 and TRBJ2-7; D perhaps matches TRBD1 (6 bases). This CDR3 region has 16 residues. V was cut by 5 bases and J by 6 bases, with 23 bases left in between. Germline lookup yields CDR1 PRHDT and CDR2 FYEKMQ (reference sequence). The CDR3 DNA is TGTGCCAGCAGCCCCTTAGGGGGAGTAATATCCCGCGAGCAGTACTTC. Translated, it gives CASSPLGGVISREQYF.

The chain is built from TRBV6-5 and TRBJ1-2; no clear D. V lost 6 bases and J lost 1, with 15 bases in between. Per germline, CDR1 MNHEY and CDR2 SVGAGI. The CDR3 covers 15 residues. In DNA, the CDR3 is TGTGCCAGCAGCCGCTTGAGCACCGATAACTATGGCTACACCTTC. It codes for CASSRLSTDNYGYTF.